The following is a T cell receptor (beta chain) sequence with its context. This table comes from immunoSEQ multiplex PCR, and its TCRdb copy is limited to in-frame clones, with some not included. The data show just under 150,000 clones, with 87% seen just once and about two fifths held by the top ten. The data derive from a study of blood T cell repertoires in COVID-19. Sequencing input: peripheral blood. This sequence was found in a man in his fifties or sixties who had recovered from COVID-19.

CDR3 protein: CASSLAPLTGGYTF. CDR3 sequence (DNA): TGCGCCAGCAGCTTGGCCCCCTTGACGGGAGGCTACACCTTC. The V call is TRBV5-1, the J call TRBJ1-2; no definite D call. This CDR3 spans 14 amino acids. Germline V gene sequence: CDR1 SGHRS, CDR2 YFSETQ. V lost 0 bases, J lost 8 bases, and 14 bases lay in between. Together with reference TRBV5-1 and TRBJ1-2, the CDR3 gives the full variable domain: KAGVTQTPRYLIKTRGQQVTLSCSPISGHRSVSWYQQTPGQGLQFLFEYFSETQRNKGNFPGRFSGRQFSNSRSEMNVSTLELGDSALYLCASSLAPLTGGYTFGSGTRLTVV.